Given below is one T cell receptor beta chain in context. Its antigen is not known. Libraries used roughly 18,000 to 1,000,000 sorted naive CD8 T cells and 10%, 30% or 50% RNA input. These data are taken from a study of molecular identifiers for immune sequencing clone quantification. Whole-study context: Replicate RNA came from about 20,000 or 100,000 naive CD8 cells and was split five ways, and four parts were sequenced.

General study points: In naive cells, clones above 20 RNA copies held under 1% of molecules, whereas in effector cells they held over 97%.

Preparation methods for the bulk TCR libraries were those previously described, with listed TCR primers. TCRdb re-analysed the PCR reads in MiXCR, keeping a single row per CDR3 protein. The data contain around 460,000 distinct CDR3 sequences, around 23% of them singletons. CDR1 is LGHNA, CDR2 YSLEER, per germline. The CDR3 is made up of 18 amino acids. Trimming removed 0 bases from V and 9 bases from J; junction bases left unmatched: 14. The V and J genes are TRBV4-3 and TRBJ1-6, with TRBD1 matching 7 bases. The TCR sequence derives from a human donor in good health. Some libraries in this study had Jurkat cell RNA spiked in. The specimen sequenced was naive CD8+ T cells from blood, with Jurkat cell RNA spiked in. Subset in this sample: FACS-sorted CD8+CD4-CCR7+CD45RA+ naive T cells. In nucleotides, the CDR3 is TGCGCCAGCAGCCAAGAGGGATATGGCAGGGGGATCGGTTCACCCCTCCACTTT. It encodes CASSQEGYGRGIGSPLHF.